Described below is a single T cell receptor (beta chain) sequence and its context. Which antigen it targets is not known. Nothing much larger sits one base from this clone, and base qualities are not available. The CDR3 contains 14 residues, cysteine and phenylalanine counted. Of the read, only the CDR3 DNA is kept; its 42 bases are in frame from base 1. V is trimmed back by 1 base and J by 10 bases, and the junction contains 5 bases that no gene match accounts for. Looking up the germline V gene (reference sequence) yields CDR1 SEHNR and CDR2 FQNEAQ. These data belong to a study of shared clonotypes between healthy human individuals (dated by TCRdb to 2018 to 2021). Concerning the study at large: The cohort comprised two women and three men aged 18 to 49 years. For each donor, three plates each were used for CD4 naive and CD4 memory, two plates were used for CD8 naive, and one plate was used for CD8 memory. To estimate repertoire size and how much clonotype sharing occurs between individuals, the study deeply sequenced the blood TCR repertoires of about 5 healthy adults. To increase sequencing depth and limit assay-specific biases, TCR repertoire library preparation and sequencing were carried out by different laboratories using diverse techniques. Per donor, leukapheresis produced somewhere between about 0.9 and 9.5 billion PBMCs. Overall study results and their limits: Incomplete sequencing was indicated by rarefaction of sorted-subset datasets, despite the large sequencing depth. Because the study included only a small number of donors, the genetic and exposure-history diversity represented was limited. Sharing across several donors was observed for 5% to 6.5% of naive CD4, around 3.5% of naive CD8, over 2% of memory CD4, and roughly 0.4% of memory CD8 clonotypes. Sampling was limited to blood, and TCR repertoires in tissue likely differ from TCR repertoires in blood. Estimated clonotype richness was generally larger for naive than for memory subsets. Pairwise subsampling led to the expectation that sequencing depth would affect the degree of clonotype sharing among donors. Higher generation probabilities were observed for clonotypes shared by all four sorted-subset donors than for non-shared clonotypes.

Donors were healthy HIV-negative adults with no recently reported acute infections or vaccinations. Only Caucasian adults living in Nashville, Tennessee, USA were represented among the donors. CD4+ T cells were enriched by magnetic negative selection, after which naive cells were positively selected on CD45RA and the negative fraction was taken as the memory subset. Blood was obtained by leukapheresis, after which PBMCs were separated by Ficoll-Histopaque density gradient centrifugation and cryopreserved in liquid nitrogen vapor phase. Purity and quantity of every magnetically sorted T cell population were checked by analytical flow cytometry. Each sorted fraction had its genomic DNA isolated and then quantified by UV absorbance on a Nanodrop 2000c. Using the deep immunoSEQ assay, TCR CDR3 regions were amplified from genomic DNA by multiplex PCR. For each cell subset, the extracted genomic DNA was distributed evenly across all wells of several immunoSEQ 96-well plates, and each plate served as one replicate. For sorted subsets, 200 ng of genomic DNA, equivalent to 25,000 to 35,000 T cell genomes, went into each replicate PCR. Purified libraries were quantified with a Qubit 3.0 fluorometer, sized on a Bioanalyzer 2100, and re-quantified with the KAPA Library Quantification kit. A separate single-read 150-cycle Illumina NextSeq 550 flow cell was used to sequence each immunoSEQ 96-well plate. Processing in the source paper ran as follows. Because the immunoSEQ output included only junctional sequences and no quality scores, the filtering could not be the same as the filtering used for full-length reads. Sequences were annotated with PyIR, a Python wrapper for IgBLAST v1.9, using IMGT germline references to assign V/J genes and CDR3. Reads with weak V/J assignments (E-value above 1e-6), missing CDR3, stop codons, out-of-frame junctions, or ambiguous translated residues were removed. V3J clonotypes were defined as sequences sharing the same inferred V gene, J gene, and CDR3 amino acid sequence. To compute the percentage overlap between repertoires, the number of shared unique clonotypes was divided by the size of the smaller repertoire. Richness of each repertoire was evaluated using RTK rarefaction, the Chao1 estimator, and Recon v2.1 estimates of unobserved clonotypes. Generation probabilities for all TCRbeta clonotypes obtained by the gDNA method from a handful of donors were computed using OLGA. As stored in TCRdb, this immuneACCESS dataset retains in-frame rearrangements with V and J assigned. A fraction of the clones does not appear; measured against another copy, unresolved V genes explain less than half of the discrepancy, and the remainder lacks a known reason. Clone size and the V and J calls come from that table; the DNA yielded D and trimming. The sample includes about 1,500,000 clones, with 96% observed a single time. The leading ten clones occupy over 1% of the sample.

Sequencing was performed on naive CD4+ T cells sorted from blood. In light of the paper, this sample's cell subset or site label describes: CD45RA+ positively selected. The sequence joins TRBV7-9 to TRBJ2-1, and TRBD2 matches 9 of the central bases. The source is a man aged 25-40 years in good health. The DNA sequence reads TGTGCCAGCAGCTTAGTGCGGGAGGGCCGGGAGCAGTTCTTC. The resulting protein is CASSLVREGREQFF.